Listed below are T cell receptor beta chains from one sample, sequenced in a study of blood T cell repertoires in COVID-19. Clones were sequenced by immunoSEQ multiplex PCR, and TCRdb holds only the in-frame ones, with some missing. The sample includes 200,000 or so clones, almost 80% of them seen just once. Sequencing input: peripheral blood. These TCRs come from a man aged 55-75 years with active or convalescent COVID-19. Both conserved end residues are part of each CDR3. A D gene is named only where the DNA matches it firmly. The size of a clone is reported for some rows only, either as once, few or many, or as a class for expanded clones.

TRBD1	TRBV28	NA	TRBJ1-5	TGTGCCAGCCGGGGTTGGGGGGACAGGGGAAAGGATCAGCCCCAGCATTTT	CASRGWGDRGKDQPQHF
NA	TRBV11-3	NA	TRBJ2-1	TGTGCCAGCTCCAAGGACATCTCCTACAATGAGCAGTTCTTC	CASSKDISYNEQFF
NA	TRBV4-1	once	TRBJ1-1	TGCGCCAGCAGCCATTTAGTAGGCTCGGGAGCTTTCTTT	CASSHLVGSGAFF
TRBD1	TRBV4-1	few	TRBJ1-6	TGCGCCAGCAGCCAGACACCGGGACAGGCCCTCTTGGGGTCACCCCTCCACTTT	CASSQTPGQALLGSPLHF
NA	TRBV12-3/TRBV12-4	NA	TRBJ2-3	TGTGCCAGCAGCCGGTTGCCAGATACGCAGTATTTT	CASSRLPDTQYF
NA	TRBV10-1	NA	TRBJ2-3	TGCGCCAGCAGTCTACTAGGGCTCACAGATACGCAGTATTTT	CASSLLGLTDTQYF
TRBD1	TRBV19	NA	TRBJ1-1	TGTGCCAGTAGTCCCATGGGACAGGGGGCGATTTGGCCTGAAGCTTTCTTT	CASSPMGQGAIWPEAFF
NA	TRBV5-1	NA	TRBJ2-2	TGCGCCAGCAGTTTCAGGGACACCGGGGAGCTGTTTTTT	CASSFRDTGELFF
NA	TRBV18	NA	TRBJ2-1	TGTGCCAGCTCACCCTTAGACAGAATTGACAATGAGCAGTTCTTC	CASSPLDRIDNEQFF
NA	TRBV5-4	NA	TRBJ2-2	TGTGCTAGCAGCTTGGGGGGCGGGAAGAACACCGGGGAGCTGTTTTTT	CASSLGGGKNTGELFF
TRBD1	TRBV7-9	NA	TRBJ2-6	TGTGCCAGCAGCGCCAGACAGGGTCCAGCTGGGGCCAACGTCCTGACTTTC	CASSARQGPAGANVLTF
TRBD1	TRBV3-1/TRBV3-2	NA	TRBJ2-7	TGTGCCAGCAGCGCCAGGACAGGGGGGGGCAACGAGCAGTACTTC	CASSARTGGGNEQYF
TRBD2	TRBV6-2/TRBV6-3	NA	TRBJ2-5	TGTGCCAGCAGTTACTCCCTAGCGGGAGGGGAGACCCAGTACTTC	CASSYSLAGGETQYF
NA	TRBV6-5	NA	TRBJ2-7	TGTGCCAGCAGTTACAGGGGTCCAAATTACGAGCAGTACTTC	CASSYRGPNYEQYF
NA	TRBV19	NA	TRBJ1-5	TGTGCCAGTACCCGACTCCTATCACAGCCCCAGCATTTT	CASTRLLSQPQHF
NA	TRBV5-1	NA	TRBJ1-2	TGCGCCAGCAGCGTAGGAGGGTTCCGGAACGACTATGGCTACACCTTC	CASSVGGFRNDYGYTF
TRBD2	TRBV4-2	once	TRBJ2-3	TGTGCCAGCAGCCAAGATGGGGTGGCGGGAGGTCTAGATACGCAGTATTTT	CASSQDGVAGGLDTQYF
TRBD2	TRBV10-2	NA	TRBJ2-1	TGCGCCAGCAGTGGCGGGAGAGGCAATGAGCAGTTCTTC	CASSGGRGNEQFF
NA	TRBV25-1	NA	TRBJ1-1	TGTGCCAGCACCTACTACAAACCCGAGGAAGCTTTCTTT	CASTYYKPEEAFF
NA	TRBV5-4	NA	TRBJ1-6	TGTGCCAGCAGCCCCCAACAAGAGGATTCACCCCTCCACTTT	CASSPQQEDSPLHF
TRBD2	TRBV10-3	NA	TRBJ2-1	TGTGCCATCAGTCCGGGACTAGCGGAGGTCTCCTACAATGAGCAGTTCTTC	CAISPGLAEVSYNEQFF
NA	TRBV29-1	NA	TRBJ2-7	TGCAGCTCCCGGCAGGGATACGAGCAGTACTTC	CSSRQGYEQYF
NA	TRBV2	few	TRBJ1-1	TGTGCCAGCAGTGAAAGTCAGGGGCGCTTTACTGAAGCTTTCTTT	CASSESQGRFTEAFF
TRBD1	TRBV3-1/TRBV3-2	NA	TRBJ2-1	TGTGCCAGCAGCCAAGCTGGGACAGAGTTCTTC	CASSQAGTEFF
NA	TRBV6-4	NA	TRBJ2-1	TGTGCCAGCAGTCACAAACAGGGCGATGAGCAGTTCTTC	CASSHKQGDEQFF
TRBD1	TRBV24-1	NA	TRBJ1-2	TGTGCCACCAGGTCAGGGGGAGCTAACTATGGCTACACCTTC	CATRSGGANYGYTF
NA	TRBV9	NA	TRBJ2-3	TGTGCCAGCAGCGCCGGAGGGGCCTTTAATACGCAGTATTTT	CASSAGGAFNTQYF
TRBD1	TRBV6-5	NA	TRBJ1-1	TGTGCCACATCCGGGACAGGGGGCCGAGAAGCTTTCTTT	CATSGTGGREAFF
TRBD1	TRBV24-1	NA	TRBJ1-1	TGTGCCACCAGGGGACAGGGGATAAGGAACACTGAAGCTTTCTTT	CATRGQGIRNTEAFF
TRBD1	TRBV18	NA	TRBJ1-4	TGTGCCAGCTCACCGTCGACAGGGCCTAATGAAAAACTGTTTTTT	CASSPSTGPNEKLFF
TRBD2	TRBV6-1	NA	TRBJ2-4	TGTGCCAGCAGTGAAGTCGCGGGAGAAGCCAAAAACATTCAGTACTTC	CASSEVAGEAKNIQYF
NA	TRBV28	NA	TRBJ1-1	TGTGCCAGCAAGCCGCGGGGCACTGAAGCTTTCTTT	CASKPRGTEAFF
NA	TRBV7-2	once	TRBJ2-7	TGTGCCAGCAGCTTAGGCCGCGTATACGAGCAGTACTTC	CASSLGRVYEQYF
TRBD1	TRBV7-8	NA	TRBJ1-4	TGTGCCAGCAGCTCACCCAGGGGGCTCGATGGAAAACTGTTTTTT	CASSSPRGLDGKLFF
TRBD1	TRBV5-3	few	TRBJ1-4	TGTGCCAGAAGCTGGCCGGACAGGGATACAACTAATGAAAAACTGTTTTTT	CARSWPDRDTTNEKLFF
NA	TRBV5-4	NA	TRBJ2-7	TGTGCCAGCAGCGATAGTAGGGGTTCCTACGAGCAGTACTTC	CASSDSRGSYEQYF
NA	TRBV28	once	TRBJ2-7	TGTGCCAGCAGTGTCTCCACCGGGGAGTGGGCTTACGAGCAGTACTTC	CASSVSTGEWAYEQYF
TRBD2	TRBV4-2	NA	TRBJ2-7	TGTGCCAGCAGCCAAGATATCGGGGAGGGCTCTAGGGAGCAGTACTTC	CASSQDIGEGSREQYF
NA	TRBV24-1	NA	TRBJ2-1	TGTGCCACCAGTGATCCGAGGCCGGGGAACTCCTACAATGAGCAGTTCTTC	CATSDPRPGNSYNEQFF
TRBD1	TRBV4-3	few	TRBJ1-4	TGCGCCAGCAGCCAAGACCCACCCGGACAGGGAGCGGAAAAACTGTTTTTT	CASSQDPPGQGAEKLFF
TRBD2	TRBV7-9	NA	TRBJ2-3	TGTGCCAGCAGCTTAGAGCTAGCGGGTCCGAATTTT	CASSLELAGPNF
TRBD2	TRBV10-3	NA	TRBJ2-7	TGTGCCATCACCTTAGCGGGATTCTGTTGGATCGGCCACGAGCAGTACTTC	CAITLAGFCWIGHEQYF
NA	TRBV28	NA	TRBJ1-2	TGTGCCAGCAGACAATTTAAGGCAGGTTACGGCTACACCTTC	CASRQFKAGYGYTF
TRBD2	TRBV5-8	NA	TRBJ2-3	TGTGCCAGCAGCCGGACTAGCGGCACAGATACGCAGTATTTT	CASSRTSGTDTQYF